Listed here are 10 T cell receptor beta chains from one sample, sequenced in a study of shared clonotypes between healthy human individuals (TCRdb year 2020). Preparation of the library involved the immunoSEQ multiplex PCR assay. TCRdb limited this immuneACCESS table to in-frame rearrangements with V and J called. A share of clones is missing; checked studies link under half to unresolved V genes, and the rest is unexplained. The sample yields about a million clones; roughly 72% were counted once. The ten top clones hold nearly 1.5% of the sample. Sequenced sample: memory CD4+ T cells sorted from blood. The cell subset or site label of this sample denotes: CD45RA-negative fraction. These receptors all stem from a man aged 18-30 years in good health.

The chain is built from TRBV5-6 and TRBJ1-5, with TRBD1 identical over 7 bases. The CDR3 runs to 17 residues. With 2 bases clipped from V and 1 base from J, the junction kept 9 bases outside the gene matches. Germline V gene lookup returns CDR1 SGHDT and CDR2 YYEEEE. The CDR3: CASSFRTTGLSNQPQHF. For the CDR3, the DNA is TGTGCCAGCAGCTTTCGGACGACAGGGTTGAGCAATCAGCCCCAGCATTTT.

V usage is TRBV7-9 and J usage is TRBJ1-1, with TRBD1 as a possible D gene (5 bases). CDR1 is SEHNR, CDR2 FQNEAQ, per germline (reference sequence). Trimming pared 5 bases from V and 3 bases from J, leaving 13 bases between. The CDR3 sequence is 14 residues long. CDR3 sequence (DNA): TGTGCCAGCAGCCGTAGGGGAGGGGACACTGAAGCTTTCTTT. This translates into CASSRRGGDTEAFF.

This clone was picked up one time. One end of the junction is discordant with germline, which a read error may explain. The rearrangement uses TRBV4-3 and TRBJ2-5; possible D gene TRBD2, 6 bases. Per germline, CDR1 LGHNA and CDR2 YSLEER. The CDR3 has 15 amino acids. Here the CDR3 reads CASSRGTLEVETRYF. The CDR3 DNA reads TGCGCCAGCAGCCGAGGGACTCTGGAGGTAGAGACCCGGTACTTC.

This chain connects TRBV11-2 to TRBJ2-7; perhaps TRBD1 as D (5 bases). The germline CDR1 and CDR2 sequences are SGHAT and FQNNGV. The length of the CDR3 is 14 residues. Trimming pared 5 bases from V and 3 bases from J, leaving 14 bases between. The CDR3 DNA is TGTGCCAGCAGCCCCCGACAGTTCGGCTACGAGCAGTACTTC. Its translation is CASSPRQFGYEQYF.

The chain links TRBV28 to TRBJ1-2, with a tentative D call TRBD1 (6 bases). V lost 10 bases and J 7 bases, leaving 16 bases between the germline ends. The CDR3 is 12 residues long. Germline CDR1 reads MDHEN; CDR2 reads SYDVKM. CDR3 sequence reads: CAIGTPLRGYTF. The CDR3 region has the DNA TGTGCCATCGGGACACCCTTACGTGGCTACACCTTC.

The J gene is TRBJ1-2, the V gene TRBV27; D gene ambiguous. The V end was cut by 10 bases, the J end by 7 bases, with 16 bases between. This CDR3 comprises 12 residues. Germline V gene sequence: CDR1 MNHEY, CDR2 SMNVEV (reference sequence). For the CDR3, the DNA is TGTGCCACCCGGATCGGTGCTCTTGGCTACACCTTC. Amino acid sequence: CATRIGALGYTF.

This chain connects TRBV5-1 to TRBJ1-1; 8 nucleotides match TRBD1. With 4 bases clipped from V and 0 bases from J, the junction kept 5 bases outside the gene matches. The CDR3 is 15 residues long. Per the germline V gene, CDR1 is SGHRS and CDR2 is YFSETQ. The CDR3 nucleotides read TGCGCCAGCAGCGACGGGACAGGACTGAACACTGAAGCTTTCTTT. This gives the protein CASSDGTGLNTEAFF.

The chain carries TRBV11-2 and TRBJ2-2, with 7 nucleotides matching TRBD2. Trimming cost V 5 bases and J 5 bases; bases outside gene matches: 17. CDR1 is SGHAT and CDR2 is FQNNGV in the germline V gene. The CDR3 contains 18 residues. CDR3 sequence (DNA): TGTGCCAGCAGCAGACTTGAACGGGGGAGGGCCATAACCGGGGAGCTGTTTTTT. It yields the protein CASSRLERGRAITGELFF.

The rearrangement links TRBV27 to TRBJ1-4, with no clear D. Germline V lookup: CDR1 MNHEY, CDR2 SMNVEV (reference sequence). Trimming shortened V by 4 bases and J by 6 bases, and 15 bases separated the two germline ends. The length of the CDR3 is 15 residues. The DNA of the CDR3 is TGTGCCAGCAGTTCCCAGTCTGTGGGTGATGAAAAACTGTTTTTT. As protein: CASSSQSVGDEKLFF.

The CDR3 here is CASILTSGSHPFF. The DNA of the CDR3 is TGTGCCAGCATTCTGACTAGCGGGAGCCACCCGTTCTTC. The rearrangement joins TRBV7-9 to TRBJ2-1; 12 bases align to TRBD2. CDR3 size: 13 residues. Germline CDR1 and CDR2: SEHNR and FQNEAQ (reference sequence). Trimming took 7 bases from V and 15 from J; bases not matched to a gene: 10.